This paragraph reports one T cell receptor beta chain. The antigen remains undetermined. This record comes from a study of cytomegalovirus exposure and HLA in healthy donors. The study's findings and limits: The sole available immune exposure information was CMV serostatus. Rare TCR sequences predominated, though certain public TCRs were found in many donors.

Germline V lookup: CDR1 SGHVS, CDR2 FQNEAQ. The CDR3 contains 16 residues. Trimming took off 3 bases at V and 5 bases at J, with 17 bases between the two ends. It was with 60 Vbeta and 13 Jbeta primers that the PCR ran. Data came from immunoSEQ multiplex PCR; TCRdb stores just in-frame clones and leaves some out. This sample has around 110,000 clones, with around 69% found just once. This rearrangement joins TRBV7-8 to TRBJ2-1; D not resolved. This clonotype was sampled from a woman in her 40s in good health and CMV-seropositive. Sequencing input: PBMCs. CDR3 region: CASSFLFPPTNNEQFF. The CDR3 region has the DNA TGTGCCAGCAGCTTCCTGTTTCCCCCTACCAACAATGAGCAGTTCTTC.